This T cell receptor (beta chain) came from a study of cytomegalovirus exposure and HLA in healthy donors. This clone was seen more than once but under ten times. Additional DNA sequences in this sample encode the identical CDR3. There are 20 residues in the CDR3. CDR1 and CDR2 from the germline V gene are SGDLS and YYNGEE. V trimming: 4 bases; J trimming: 5 bases; junction bases outside the gene matches: 20. Vbeta (60) and Jbeta (13) primers were used in the PCR. The data were produced by immunoSEQ multiplex PCR, yet TCRdb's version contains in-frame clones alone and is incomplete. This sample carries about 140,000 clones, 70% to 80% of them seen once, and the ten largest clones take 2.5% to 3.5%.

This TCR came from a female donor in good health and CMV-seronegative. This chain links TRBV9 with TRBJ2-2; 10 bases fit TRBD2. Material for sequencing was PBMCs. The CDR3 is CASSSSDSGRTVWGTGELFF. The CDR3 DNA is TGTGCCAGCAGCTCCAGTGATAGCGGGAGGACCGTCTGGGGAACCGGGGAGCTGTTTTTT.